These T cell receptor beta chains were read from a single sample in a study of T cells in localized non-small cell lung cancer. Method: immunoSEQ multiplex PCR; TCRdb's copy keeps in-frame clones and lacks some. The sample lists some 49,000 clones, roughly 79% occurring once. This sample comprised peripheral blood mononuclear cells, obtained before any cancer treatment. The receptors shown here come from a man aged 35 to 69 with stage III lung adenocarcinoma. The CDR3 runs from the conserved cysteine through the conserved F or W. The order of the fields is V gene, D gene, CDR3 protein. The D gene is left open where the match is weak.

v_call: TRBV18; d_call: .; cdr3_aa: CASSQNTGRNYNEQFF
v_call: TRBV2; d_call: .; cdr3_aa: CASSEAANQPQHF
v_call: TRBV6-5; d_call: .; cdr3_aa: CASSFGQTNTGELFF
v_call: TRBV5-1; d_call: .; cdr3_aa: CASSLDGNQPQHF
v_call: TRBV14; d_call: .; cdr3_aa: CASSQMAPGEQYF
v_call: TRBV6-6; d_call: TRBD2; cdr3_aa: CASSWTSFNEQFF
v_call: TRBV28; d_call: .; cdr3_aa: CASSLPASQPQHF
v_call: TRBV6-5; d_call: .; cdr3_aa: CASSYSWDPGNTIYF
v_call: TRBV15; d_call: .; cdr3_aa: CATSRGSTNEKLFF
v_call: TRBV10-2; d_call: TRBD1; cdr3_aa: CASTGTGGLIKNTEAFF
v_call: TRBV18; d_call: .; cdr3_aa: CASSPNQETQYF
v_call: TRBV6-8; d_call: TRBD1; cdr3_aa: CASSYLRDSHGLEQYF
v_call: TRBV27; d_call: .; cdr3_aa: CATRGAPSWGELFF
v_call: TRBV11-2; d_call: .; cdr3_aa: CASSPLPLSSYEQYF
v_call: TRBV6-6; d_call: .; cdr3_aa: CASRQNQFYNSPLHF
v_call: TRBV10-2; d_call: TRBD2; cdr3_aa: CASSENPGLLETQYF
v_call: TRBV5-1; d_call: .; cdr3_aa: CASSLGDSPLHF
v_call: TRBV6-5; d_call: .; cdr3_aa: CASSYPGTGYTF
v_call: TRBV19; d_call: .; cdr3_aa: CASSITRNTEAFF
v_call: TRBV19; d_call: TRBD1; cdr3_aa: CASSIDRESNEQFF
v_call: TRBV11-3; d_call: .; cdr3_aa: CASSLQGHGTGELFF
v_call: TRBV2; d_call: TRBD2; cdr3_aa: CASTLHPFSDWIESSGGADEQYF
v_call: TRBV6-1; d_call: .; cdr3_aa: CASTMDSLYGELFF
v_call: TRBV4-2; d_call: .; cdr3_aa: CASSQEVWGLAYEQYF
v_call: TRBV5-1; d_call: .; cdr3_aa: CASSLPADTQYF
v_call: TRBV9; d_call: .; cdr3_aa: CASSVAQQETQYF
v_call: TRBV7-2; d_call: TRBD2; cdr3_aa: CASSSRGAGGLLRNTQYF
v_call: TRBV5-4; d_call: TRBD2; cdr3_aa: CASSLLAGTDTQYF
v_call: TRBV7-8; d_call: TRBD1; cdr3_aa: CASSLTRTGGLGNQPQHF
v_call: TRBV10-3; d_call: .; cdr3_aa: CAISESKGRHYEQYF
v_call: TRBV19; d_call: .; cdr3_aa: CASTQLPFGPSDENSPLHF
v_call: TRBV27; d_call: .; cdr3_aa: CASSLSRQLNTEAFF
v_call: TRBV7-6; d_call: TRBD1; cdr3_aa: CASSLAPDRGSNQPQHF
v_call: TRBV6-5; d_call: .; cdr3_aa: CASSPFISNQPQHF
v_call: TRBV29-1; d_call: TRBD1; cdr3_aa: CSVGSVRVTGQLYEQYF
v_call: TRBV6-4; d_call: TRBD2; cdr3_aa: CASSDSGGAGELFF